The 27 T cell receptor beta chains given below trace back to one sample, sequenced in a study of control samples from healthy donors and cancer patients. Generated by immunoSEQ multiplex PCR, the TCRdb table keeps only in-frame clones and is missing some. The sample yields 120,000 or so clones, around 93% seen once. Source material: PBMCs. Source of these receptors: a man between 50 and 59 years old with head and neck cancer.

The chain employs TRBV6-1 and TRBJ1-3, with 7 bases matching TRBD1. V dropped 2 bases and J dropped 0; count of bases not matched to a gene: 4. The CDR3 sequence is 16 residues long. The germline V gene has CDR1 MNHNS and CDR2 SASEGT. CDR3 in DNA: TGTGCCAGCAGTGAAAGGACAGGCTACTCTGGAAACACCATATATTTT. Translated: CASSERTGYSGNTIYF.

This CDR3 is CASSTPGTGIYEQYF. The DNA of the CDR3 is TGTGCCAGTAGTACCCCTGGGACAGGGATCTACGAGCAGTACTTC. J is TRBJ2-7 and V is TRBV19, with TRBD1 matching 9 bases. J gave up 3 bases and V 4 bases, and 7 bases lay outside the gene matches. The CDR3 is 15 residues long. The V gene's germline CDR1 is LNHDA and CDR2 SQIVND (reference sequence).

This sequence joins TRBV4-3 and TRBJ2-7; 12 nucleotides align to TRBD2. Per the germline V gene, CDR1 is LGHNA and CDR2 is YSLEER. The V and J ends lost 4 bases and 4 bases, in that order; junction bases with no gene match: 5. This CDR3 region has 15 residues. The CDR3: CASSPLAGGAYEQYF. CDR3 DNA sequence: TGCGCCAGCAGCCCCCTAGCGGGGGGGGCTTACGAGCAGTACTTC.

The chain uses TRBV11-2 and TRBJ2-3; 8 bases align to TRBD1. CDR1 is SGHAT, CDR2 FQNNGV, per germline. V gave up 5 bases and J gave up 7 bases; unmatched junction bases: 2. There are 12 residues in the CDR3. Here the CDR3 reads CASSRQGYTQYF. The CDR3 nucleotides read TGTGCCAGCAGCCGACAGGGGTATACGCAGTATTTT.

The rearrangement uses TRBV11-2 and TRBJ1-3, with no clear D. CDR1 is SGHAT, CDR2 FQNNGV, per germline. The CDR3 runs to 14 residues. V was cut by 2 bases and J by 0 bases, with 5 bases left in between. CDR3 DNA sequence: TGTGCCAGCAGCTTACAAACCTCTGGAAACACCATATATTTT. As protein: CASSLQTSGNTIYF.

CDR3 DNA sequence: TGTGCCAGCAGTCCCCCCGGGGTCACTGAAGCTTTCTTT. This encodes CASSPPGVTEAFF. This chain joins TRBV28 and TRBJ1-1; D is unresolved. Germline V CDR1 and CDR2: MDHEN, SYDVKM. V gave up 5 bases and J gave up 4 bases, with 11 bases separating them. CDR3 length equals 13 residues.

The rearrangement uses TRBV4-1 and TRBJ2-3; TRBD1 agrees at 9 bases. V lost 4 bases and J lost 2; bases outside the gene matches: 7. This CDR3 is built from 16 residues. Germline V lookup: CDR1 MGHRA, CDR2 YSYEKL. DNA of the CDR3: TGCGCCAGCAGCCCCGAGGGGACAGGGTACACAGATACGCAGTATTTT. It specifies CASSPEGTGYTDTQYF.

In this sample, this clone turned up a few times. V and J are TRBV6-2 or TRBV6-3 and TRBJ1-4; 8 nucleotides agree with TRBD1. Looked up from germline, CDR1 is MNHEY and CDR2 is SVGEGT. Unmatched junction bases numbered 5, after V lost 5 bases and J lost 0 bases. The CDR3 loop spans 16 amino acids. Written as DNA, the CDR3 is TGTGCCAGCAGTCCGGACAGGGTGACAACTAATGAAAAACTGTTTTTT. This codes for CASSPDRVTTNEKLFF.

The rearrangement uses TRBV3-1 (or the pseudogene TRBV3-2) and TRBJ2-2; no definite D call. The CDR3 extends over 14 amino acids. The germline CDR1 and CDR2 sequences are LGHDT and YNNKEL (reference sequence). V lost 1 base, J lost 5 bases, and 8 bases lay in between. The CDR3, as DNA: TGTGCCAGCAGCCAAGGGTCGGGTACCGGGGAGCTGTTTTTT. As protein: CASSQGSGTGELFF.

This clone was picked up one time. The rearrangement uses TRBV7-9 and TRBJ2-1; D is unclear. The CDR3 is made up of 13 amino acids. With 2 bases removed from V and 8 bases from J, the gap between germline ends came to 10 bases. The germline gives CDR1 SEHNR, CDR2 FQNEAQ (reference sequence). The CDR3 DNA is TGTGCCAGCAGCTTATATAGTCAAGATGAGCAGTTCTTC. Its protein product is CASSLYSQDEQFF.

This sequence joins TRBV10-3 and TRBJ2-1, with 9 bases lining up with TRBD2. This CDR3 contains 15 residues. Germline trimming cut 6 bases from V and 6 bases from J; bases unmatched to any gene: 9. CDR1 ENHRY and CDR2 SYGVKD come from the germline V gene. CDR3 sequence: CAIRVSSGGFNEQFF. CDR3 nucleotides: TGTGCCATCAGGGTCAGTAGCGGGGGTTTCAATGAGCAGTTCTTC.

V is TRBV6-5 and J is TRBJ1-2; D possibly corresponds to TRBD1 (5 bases). Trimming stripped 6 bases from V and 7 bases from J, with 18 bases between. There are 14 residues in the CDR3. Germline assignment: CDR1 MNHEY and CDR2 SVGAGI. The CDR3 spells CASRGTANYRGYTF. CDR3 nucleotides: TGTGCCAGCAGAGGGACGGCTAACTATCGTGGCTACACCTTC.

Here the CDR3 reads CASRERAGATGDTQYF. The CDR3 nucleotides read TGTGCCAGTAGGGAGCGAGCGGGGGCGACCGGGGATACGCAGTATTTT. The J gene is TRBJ2-3, the V gene TRBV19; the match to TRBD2 covers 8 bases. This CDR3 has 16 amino acids. The V gene's germline CDR1 is LNHDA and CDR2 SQIVND (reference sequence). J lost 6 bases, V lost 6 bases, and 14 bases had no gene match.

This clone was picked up one time. This chain links TRBV6-5 with TRBJ2-7; TRBD1 aligns across 7 bases. The J segment lost 4 bases and the V segment lost 6 bases, leaving 6 bases of the junction unmatched. Germline V gene sequence: CDR1 MNHEY, CDR2 SVGAGI. This CDR3 spans 13 amino acids. The CDR3 DNA reads as TGTGCCAGCAGGTCCGGGACAGCTTACGAGCAGTACTTC. It codes for CASRSGTAYEQYF.

The CDR3 region is CASRRGGGQGGEKLFF. CDR3 nucleotides: TGCGCCAGCAGGCGGGGCGGGGGACAGGGTGGTGAAAAACTGTTTTTT. The rearrangement joins TRBV4-1 to TRBJ1-4; TRBD1 matches 9 bases. The CDR3 covers 16 residues. The germline gives CDR1 MGHRA, CDR2 YSYEKL. V lost 6 bases, J lost 7 bases, and 12 bases stayed unmatched.

The V and J genes are TRBV3-1 (or the pseudogene TRBV3-2) and TRBJ1-6, with D possibly matching TRBD1 (5 bases). Germline-derived CDR1 and CDR2 are LGHDT and YNNKEL (reference sequence). Trimming took off 1 base at V and 0 bases at J, with 13 bases between the two ends. CDR3 length: 18 amino acids. CDR3 loop: CASSQVWGPGSYNSPLHF. The CDR3 DNA reads TGTGCCAGCAGCCAAGTATGGGGCCCGGGCTCCTATAATTCACCCCTCCACTTT.

CDR3 loop: CASSVRAGWVQETQYF. CDR3 sequence (DNA): TGTGCCAGCAGCGTAAGGGCAGGGTGGGTCCAAGAGACCCAGTACTTC. The V call is TRBV9, the J call TRBJ2-5, with a possible D match to TRBD1 (5 bases). This CDR3 has 16 amino acids. V was cut by 1 base and J by 1 base, with 14 bases left in between. In germline, CDR1 is SGDLS, CDR2 YYNGEE.

The chain carries TRBV4-1 and TRBJ2-6; D is possibly TRBD2 (7 bases). The length of the CDR3 is 19 residues. V dropped 2 bases and J dropped 0 bases, with 17 bases sitting between them. Germline CDR1 is MGHRA and CDR2 is YSYEKL. The CDR3, as DNA: TGCGCCAGCAGCCAATTTACCCGGGGGGCACTCTCTGGGGCCAACGTCCTGACTTTC. Protein product: CASSQFTRGALSGANVLTF.

This clone was seen a handful of times. The J gene is TRBJ2-3, the V gene TRBV5-1, with a tentative D call TRBD1 (6 bases). V dropped 3 bases and J dropped 4 bases, with 15 bases sitting between them. Germline values: CDR1 SGHRS, CDR2 YFSETQ. This CDR3 spans 15 amino acids. This chain's CDR3 is CASSWDTKVADTQYF. CDR3 coding DNA: TGCGCCAGCAGCTGGGACACCAAGGTAGCAGATACGCAGTATTTT.

The chain has TRBV19 and TRBJ2-5; maybe TRBD2 (5 bases). The germline V gene has CDR1 LNHDA and CDR2 SQIVND (reference sequence). Trimming removed 2 bases at V and 2 bases at J, with 15 bases between. This CDR3 is 16 amino acids long. CDR3 in DNA: TGTGCCAGTAGTATACGAGGGAAGAGCAGGCAAGAGACCCAGTACTTC. Encoded protein: CASSIRGKSRQETQYF.

This rearrangement joins TRBV18 to TRBJ1-1; TRBD1 aligns across 8 bases. The germline V gene encodes CDR1 KGHSH and CDR2 LQKENI. This CDR3 contains 14 residues. The V segment lost 6 bases and the J segment 1 base; nucleotides outside the gene matches: 4. CDR3: CASSRGQGNTEAFF. In nucleotides, the CDR3 is TGTGCCAGCTCTCGAGGACAGGGGAACACTGAAGCTTTCTTT.

The chain recombines TRBV23-1 with TRBJ1-4; 7 bases agree with TRBD1. TRBV23-1 is recorded as an ORF, its role being uncertain. The V and J ends lost 11 bases and 1 base, in that order; junction bases with no gene match: 7. The CDR3 is 14 residues long. CDR3 sequence: CASRQGQTNEKLFF. CDR3 bases: TGCGCCTCTAGACAGGGACAAACTAATGAAAAACTGTTTTTT.

V is TRBV25-1 and J is TRBJ1-3; D gene uncertain. Deletions cut 8 bases from V and 4 bases from J, with 12 bases between. This CDR3 is 13 amino acids long. CDR1 is MGHDK, CDR2 SYGVNS, per germline. The CDR3 reads CASGARSGNTIYF. CDR3 in DNA: TGTGCCAGCGGAGCCCGATCCGGAAACACCATATATTTT.

The chain carries TRBV6-4 and TRBJ1-6, with 7 bases that match TRBD1. After removal of 2 bases from V and 9 bases from J, the junction contained 4 bases not matched to a gene. This CDR3 spans 14 amino acids. Germline V gene sequence: CDR1 MRHNA, CDR2 SNTAGT. Written as DNA, the CDR3 is TGTGCCAGCAGTGACGAAGGGGGCTCTTCACCCCTCCACTTT. This gives the protein CASSDEGGSSPLHF.

As regards this clone: Sequence at one end of the junction differs from germline and may be a read error. This chain links TRBV3-1 (or the pseudogene TRBV3-2) with TRBJ1-2; TRBD1 matches at 8 bases. The CDR3 contains 13 residues. CDR1 is LGHDT, CDR2 YNNKEL, per germline (reference sequence). The CDR3 loop is CASSPRGRYDYTF. CDR3 DNA: TGTGCCAGCAGCCCCAGGGGGCGTTATGACTACACCTTC.

This chain uses TRBV4-2 with TRBJ2-5; D remains unclear. CDR1 and CDR2 from the germline V gene are LGHNA and YNFKEQ. The CDR3 runs 16 residues. V lost 0 bases and J 2 bases, leaving 13 bases between the germline ends. The CDR3 coding sequence is TGTGCCAGCAGCCAAGAACACGGCACAGTACAAGAGACCCAGTACTTC. Translation: CASSQEHGTVQETQYF.

The CDR3 is CASSQAGNQPQHF. The CDR3 DNA follows: TGTGCCAGCAGCCAAGCAGGCAATCAGCCCCAGCATTTT. V usage is TRBV3-1 (or the pseudogene TRBV3-2) and J usage is TRBJ1-5; unclear D gene. Germline V lookup: CDR1 LGHDT, CDR2 YNNKEL (reference sequence). Trimming cost V 1 base and J 2 bases, with 3 bases left between them. The CDR3 sequence is 13 residues long.